Below are 23 T cell receptor beta chains sequenced from a single sample in a study of shared clonotypes between healthy human individuals. The data were produced by immunoSEQ multiplex PCR, yet TCRdb's version contains in-frame clones alone and is incomplete. The sample lists some 2,100,000 clones, roughly 91% seen once, with more than 1.5% in the top ten. Naivety among CD8 cells was defined by CD45RO negativity and positive CCR7 selection, thereby excluding terminally differentiated effector memory CD45RA+ cells. The sample taken for sequencing was naive CD8+ T cells from PBMCs. The source is a man aged 18 to 35 in good health. Some clones in this sample may be carry-over from other donors' samples.

This clone was recorded only once. The chain has TRBV6-5 and TRBJ1-2; no reliable D call. Germline CDR1 is MNHEY and CDR2 is SVGAGI. V was shortened by 2 bases and J by 2 bases, with 9 bases between the two germline ends. The CDR3 has 14 amino acids. The DNA for the CDR3 is TGTGCCAGCAGTTACCGGACGGCGAACTATGGCTACACCTTC. Protein sequence: CASSYRTANYGYTF.

The V call is TRBV7-9, the J call TRBJ2-7, with no clear D. V lost 3 bases, J lost 0 bases, and 9 bases lay in between. The CDR3 runs 14 residues. CDR1 and CDR2 (germline): SEHNR, FQNEAQ (reference sequence). DNA of the CDR3: TGTGCCAGCAGCTTCAGCTCGAGCTCCTACGAGCAGTACTTC. Translation gives CASSFSSSSYEQYF.

V is TRBV4-1 and J is TRBJ2-7; D call uncertain. The V and J ends lost 0 bases and 9 bases respectively, with 18 bases between them. CDR3 length: 15 residues. Germline V CDR1 and CDR2: MGHRA, YSYEKL. In nucleotides, the CDR3 is TGCGCCAGCAGCCAAGATCCCGGGTTCGCCTGGGGGCAGTACTTC. Translation: CASSQDPGFAWGQYF.

This rearrangement joins TRBV10-3 to TRBJ2-3; the D is unclear. The ends were cut back, 3 bases at V and 0 bases at J, with 7 bases in the middle. This CDR3 has 14 amino acids. Germline V gives CDR1 ENHRY, CDR2 SYGVKD. As DNA, the CDR3 is TGTGCCATCAGTGAATTGGAGAGCACAGATACGCAGTATTTT. Protein product: CAISELESTDTQYF.

Points on this clone: Different DNA sequences within this sample yield the same CDR3. The chain carries TRBV27 and TRBJ2-7; TRBD2 matches at 10 bases. CDR1 and CDR2 from the germline V gene are MNHEY and SMNVEV (reference sequence). The junction had 1 base not matched to a gene; V was cut back by 6 bases and J by 2 bases. The length of the CDR3 is 13 residues. CDR3 in DNA: TGTGCCAGCAGCAGCGGGAGGGCCTACGAGCAGTACTTC. Its protein is CASSSGRAYEQYF.

This chain connects TRBV4-1 to TRBJ2-1; TRBD1 matches 7 bases. After removal of 1 base from V and 3 bases from J, the junction contained 6 bases not matched to a gene. The V gene's germline CDR1 is MGHRA and CDR2 YSYEKL. The CDR3 has 16 residues. CDR3 amino acids: CASSQALTGLYNEQFF. CDR3 DNA sequence: TGCGCCAGCAGCCAAGCTCTGACAGGGCTCTACAATGAGCAGTTCTTC.

This clone occurred once. The rearrangement links TRBV6-6 to TRBJ1-1, with a weak D call TRBD1 (5 bases). CDR1 is MNHNY and CDR2 is SVGAGI in the germline V gene (reference sequence). The CDR3 has 13 amino acids. Trimming stripped 6 bases from V and 1 base from J, with 9 bases between. The CDR3, as DNA: TGTGCCAGCAGGCCCAGGGAGAACACTGAAGCTTTCTTT. As protein: CASRPRENTEAFF.

Notes on this clone: Germline and junction disagree at one end, which may indicate a read error. Other DNA sequences in this sample translate to the same CDR3. CDR3 sequence reads: CASSLTGPGNTIYF. CDR3 DNA: TGTGCCAGCAGCCTAACGGGTCCTGGAAACACCATATATTTT. The genes are TRBV7-3 and TRBJ1-3; D not resolved. Looked up from germline, CDR1 is SGHTA and CDR2 is FQGTGA. CDR3 length equals 14 residues. Looking up the rest from reference TRBV7-3 and TRBJ1-3 gives the full variable domain: GAGVSQTPSNKVTEKGKYVELRCDPISGHTALYWYRQSLGQGPEFLIYFQGTGAADDSGLPNDRFFAVRPEGSVSTLKIQRTERGDSAVYLCASSLTGPGNTIYFGEGSWLTVV.

The chain employs TRBV4-1 and TRBJ1-2, with D possibly being TRBD1 (5 bases). Germline lookup yields CDR1 MGHRA and CDR2 YSYEKL. This CDR3 comprises 16 residues. With 1 base removed from V and 3 bases from J, the gap between germline ends came to 15 bases. CDR3 sequence reads: CASSQGGEGLDYGYTF. CDR3 bases: TGCGCCAGCAGCCAAGGGGGGGAGGGGTTAGACTATGGCTACACCTTC.

Worth noting for this clone: Distinct nucleotide sequences in the sample also encode this CDR3. V is TRBV7-9 and J is TRBJ2-1; TRBD2 aligns across 8 bases. The germline V gene has CDR1 SEHNR and CDR2 FQNEAQ (reference sequence). With 5 bases clipped from V and 4 bases from J, the junction kept 7 bases outside the gene matches. This CDR3 spans 15 amino acids. CDR3 sequence reads: CASSTTSGPYNEQFF. The CDR3 DNA is TGTGCCAGCAGCACAACTAGCGGCCCATACAATGAGCAGTTCTTC.

The rearrangement joins TRBV5-5 to TRBJ2-7; 12 nucleotides align to TRBD1. This CDR3 comprises 13 residues. Germline loops: CDR1 SGHKS, CDR2 YYEKEE (reference sequence). V was pared by 9 bases and J by 7 bases, with 8 bases of the junction left unmatched. The CDR3 nucleotides read TGTGCCACCACGGGACAGGGGGCTCGGGAGCAGTACTTC. It encodes CATTGQGAREQYF.

On this clone: Other DNA sequences in the same sample also yield this CDR3. The chain has TRBV7-9 and TRBJ2-7; D call uncertain. Germline CDR1 reads SEHNR; CDR2 reads FQNEAQ (reference sequence). The CDR3 sequence is 12 residues long. Trimming took off 4 bases at V and 2 bases at J, with 6 bases between the two ends. The chain's CDR3 is CASSSATYEQYF. The CDR3 DNA follows: TGTGCCAGCAGCTCCGCGACCTACGAGCAGTACTTC.

The chain has TRBV10-3 and TRBJ1-3, with 8 positions matching TRBD1. The CDR3 is made up of 17 amino acids. J was trimmed by 2 bases and V by 6 bases; bases with no gene match: 12. The V gene's germline CDR1 is ENHRY and CDR2 SYGVKD. DNA of the CDR3: TGTGCCATCAGCGCCCCCGGGACAGGCCCCCCTGGAAACACCATATATTTT. Translating it yields CAISAPGTGPPGNTIYF.

The gene calls are TRBV4-1 and TRBJ2-2, with a possible D match to TRBD2 (6 bases). This CDR3 comprises 14 residues. CDR1 and CDR2 from the germline V gene are MGHRA and YSYEKL. The V and J ends lost 0 bases and 7 bases respectively, with 9 bases between them. Here the CDR3 reads CASSQEGGSGELFF. The CDR3 DNA reads TGCGCCAGCAGCCAAGAGGGGGGTAGCGGGGAGCTGTTTTTT.

The chain links TRBV7-9 to TRBJ2-3; the D is unclear. Germline lookup yields CDR1 SEHNR and CDR2 FQNEAQ (reference sequence). This CDR3 has 12 amino acids. V lost 7 bases to trimming and J lost 3 bases, with 8 bases between them. The CDR3 protein is CASTTGTDTQYF. As DNA, the CDR3 is TGTGCCAGCACCACTGGGACAGATACGCAGTATTTT.

This chain uses TRBV30 with TRBJ1-1; the D is unclear. Germline CDR1 reads GTSNPN; CDR2 reads SVGIG (reference sequence). This CDR3 is built from 13 residues. Trimming cost V 2 bases and J 3 bases, with 10 bases left between them. The CDR3 DNA follows: TGTGCCTGGAGTCACGGGTCGGACACTGAAGCTTTCTTT. Encoded protein: CAWSHGSDTEAFF.

This chain joins TRBV7-3 and TRBJ2-1; 8 nucleotides agree with TRBD2. This CDR3 has 16 amino acids. Germline trimming cut 4 bases from V and 5 bases from J; bases unmatched to any gene: 10. Per germline, CDR1 SGHTA and CDR2 FQGTGA. CDR3 in amino acids: CASSYLAGKVDNEQFF. CDR3 nucleotide sequence: TGTGCCAGCAGCTATCTAGCGGGTAAAGTGGACAATGAGCAGTTCTTC. Variable domain in full (rest from reference TRBV7-3 and TRBJ2-1): GAGVSQTPSNKVTEKGKYVELRCDPISGHTALYWYRQSLGQGPEFLIYFQGTGAADDSGLPNDRFFAVRPEGSVSTLKIQRTERGDSAVYLCASSYLAGKVDNEQFFGPGTRLTVL.

V usage is TRBV6-1 and J usage is TRBJ2-7; TRBD1 is a possible D gene (7 bases). Trimming removed 2 bases from V and 4 bases from J, with 21 bases in between. The CDR3 extends over 17 amino acids. Germline V lookup: CDR1 MNHNS, CDR2 SASEGT. In DNA form, the CDR3 reads TGTGCCAGCAGTGAAATCTCGACAGGGACTTTGTGGTACGAGCAGTACTTC. It codes for CASSEISTGTLWYEQYF.

The chain is built from TRBV19 and TRBJ2-7; possibly TRBD2 for D (5 bases). The CDR3 is 12 residues long. Germline CDR1 LNHDA, CDR2 SQIVND (reference sequence). V lost 3 bases and J lost 5, with 8 bases in between. In nucleotides, the CDR3 is TGTGCCAGTAGTATGTCCGGGGACGAGCAGTACTTC. Translating it yields CASSMSGDEQYF.

The chain employs TRBV19 and TRBJ1-2, with 8 bases that match TRBD1. This CDR3 comprises 15 residues. In germline, CDR1 is LNHDA, CDR2 SQIVND (reference sequence). J was trimmed by 3 bases and V by 5 bases; bases with no gene match: 8. This CDR3 is CASSSSDRAHYGYTF. CDR3 coding DNA: TGTGCCAGTAGTTCATCGGACAGGGCTCACTATGGCTACACCTTC.

The J gene is TRBJ2-7, the V gene TRBV11-2; 7 positions match TRBD1. The CDR3 has 14 amino acids. V shed 1 base, J shed 5 bases, and the junction held 5 bases outside the gene matches. Germline CDR1 reads SGHAT; CDR2 reads FQNNGV. CDR3 sequence (DNA): TGTGCCAGCAGCTTAGGGGGACAGATGGACGAGCAGTACTTC. Its protein product is CASSLGGQMDEQYF.

This rearrangement joins TRBV7-8 to TRBJ2-7, with D possibly TRBD2 on 6 matching bases. Between the trimmed V and J ends, which lost 6 bases and 1 base, there was a span of 16 bases. Germline values: CDR1 SGHVS, CDR2 FQNEAQ. This CDR3 has 15 residues. The CDR3 spells CASSPVASVSYEQYF. In DNA, the CDR3 is TGTGCCAGCAGTCCCGTGGCTAGCGTGTCCTACGAGCAGTACTTC.

V is TRBV11-2 and J is TRBJ1-2; TRBD1 matches 7 bases. The trim removed 1 base at V and 5 bases at J, leaving 10 bases unmatched. CDR3 length: 16 amino acids. The germline V gene has CDR1 SGHAT and CDR2 FQNNGV. CDR3 sequence reads: CASSLAPQGRGYGYTF. The CDR3 nucleotides are TGTGCCAGCAGCTTAGCCCCACAGGGGAGGGGGTATGGCTACACCTTC.